This T cell receptor (beta chain) was captured by sequencing in a study of T-cell reconstitution after alpha-beta-depleted transplantation in children. A TCRbeta library incorporating unique molecular identifiers was prepared. TCRdb used MiXCR to reprocess the PCR reads, holding one entry per CDR3 protein. The sample lists around 700,000 distinct CDR3 sequences; over 10% were seen once. A remark on this clonotype: Antigen: not known.

Broader study findings: As was reported, about two months after transplant, alpha-beta T cells came from several hundred expanded graft clones. From newly produced T cells came most of the T-cell counts and diversity one year after transplant. The study traced high day-60 TCRbeta diversity in some patients to surviving recipient T cells and thymic progenitors.

This CDR3 has 16 residues. Losses at the gene ends were 3 bases for V and 8 bases for J; bases not matched to a gene: 10. CDR1 is SEHNR and CDR2 is FQNEAQ in the germline V gene (reference sequence). The chain uses TRBV7-9 and TRBJ2-4; 10 bases align to TRBD2. This material consisted of PBMCs, taken before TCRalphabeta/CD19-depleted stem cell transplant. The clonotype was recovered from a girl aged 2-10 years with congenital amegakaryocytic thrombocytopenia, due to receive a stem cell transplant. The CDR3 loop is CASSFVPLAGEDIQYF. The CDR3 DNA reads as TGTGCCAGCAGCTTCGTCCCGCTAGCGGGGGAGGACATTCAGTACTTC.